This TCR beta chain was sequenced during a study of PD-L1 blockade in urothelial cancer. Regarding this clone: Its target is not known.

The templates were synthetic TCR analogs, and they were spiked into each PCR. Here immunoSEQ multiplex PCR was the method, and the copy in TCRdb shows in-frame clones only, minus some. This sample yields roughly 90,000 clones, of which roughly 90% are seen a single time; about 1% belongs to the top ten. The study, taken as a whole, reports: At 3 weeks on treatment, tumor-associated clones expanded more with durable benefit.

V lost 6 bases, J lost 7 bases, and 10 bases lay in between. The germline V gene has CDR1 LNHDA and CDR2 SQIVND (reference sequence). This CDR3 is built from 12 residues. The sample's time point: pretreatment peripheral blood. Patients presented with locally advanced or metastatic urothelial carcinoma. The sample here was PBMCs, taken around atezolizumab (anti-PD-L1) treatment. This clonotype originated in a woman at least 80 years old with urothelial cancer. The V and J genes are TRBV19 and TRBJ1-5; tentatively, D is TRBD1 (5 bases). CDR3 amino acids: CASRRGGQPQHF. DNA for the CDR3: TGTGCCAGTAGAAGGGGAGGACAGCCCCAGCATTTT.